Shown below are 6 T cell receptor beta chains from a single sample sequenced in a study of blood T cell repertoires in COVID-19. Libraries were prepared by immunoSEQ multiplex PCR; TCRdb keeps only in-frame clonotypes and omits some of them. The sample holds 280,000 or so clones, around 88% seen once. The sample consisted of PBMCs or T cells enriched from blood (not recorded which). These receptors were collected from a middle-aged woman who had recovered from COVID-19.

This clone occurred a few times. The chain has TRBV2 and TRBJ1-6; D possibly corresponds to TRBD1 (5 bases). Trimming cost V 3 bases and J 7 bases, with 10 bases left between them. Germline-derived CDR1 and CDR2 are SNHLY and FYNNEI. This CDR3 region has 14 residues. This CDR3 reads CASSDQGPNSPLHF. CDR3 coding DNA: TGTGCCAGCAGTGATCAGGGCCCCAATTCACCCCTCCACTTT.

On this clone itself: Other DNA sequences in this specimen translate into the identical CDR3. CDR3 region: CASSSQGSSYEQYF. DNA for the CDR3: TGTGCCAGCAGTTCCCAAGGGAGCTCCTACGAGCAGTACTTC. V and J are TRBV6-5 and TRBJ2-7, with D tentatively TRBD2 (5 bases). The CDR3 runs to 14 residues. In germline, CDR1 is MNHEY, CDR2 SVGAGI. The germline V and J ends were trimmed by 4 bases and 0 bases, with 10 bases remaining between them.

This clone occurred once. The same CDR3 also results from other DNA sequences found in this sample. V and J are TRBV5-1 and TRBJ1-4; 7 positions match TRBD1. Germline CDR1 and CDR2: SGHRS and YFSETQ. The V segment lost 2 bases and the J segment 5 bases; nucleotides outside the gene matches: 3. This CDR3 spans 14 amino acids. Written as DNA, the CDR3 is TGCGCCAGCAGCTTAGGGACAGTAAATGAAAAACTGTTTTTT. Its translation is CASSLGTVNEKLFF.

In DNA form, the CDR3 reads TGTGCCAGCAGTACACTCCGGGACAGGGGTGGCTACACCTTC. As protein: CASSTLRDRGGYTF. The chain combines TRBV6-5 with TRBJ1-2, with TRBD1 identical over 10 bases. With V trimmed by 5 bases and J by 7 bases, 7 bases remained unmatched. Looked up from germline, CDR1 is MNHEY and CDR2 is SVGAGI. The CDR3 sequence is 14 residues long.

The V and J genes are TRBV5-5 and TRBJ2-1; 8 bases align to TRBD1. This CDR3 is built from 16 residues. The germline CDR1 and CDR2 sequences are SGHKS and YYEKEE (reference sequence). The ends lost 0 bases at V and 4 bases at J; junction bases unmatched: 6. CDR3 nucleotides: TGTGCCAGCAGCTTGGTGACAGGGGCCGGGTACAATGAGCAGTTCTTC. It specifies CASSLVTGAGYNEQFF.

CDR3 bases: TGCGCCAGCAGCCAAGAAGAAGGGACTAGCGGGTGGTACAATGAGCAGTTCTTC. Amino acids: CASSQEEGTSGWYNEQFF. This rearrangement joins TRBV4-1 to TRBJ2-1; 12 nucleotides line up with TRBD2. V was pared by 0 bases and J by 4 bases, with 7 bases of the junction left unmatched. The CDR3 runs to 18 residues. Looked up from germline, CDR1 is MGHRA and CDR2 is YSYEKL.